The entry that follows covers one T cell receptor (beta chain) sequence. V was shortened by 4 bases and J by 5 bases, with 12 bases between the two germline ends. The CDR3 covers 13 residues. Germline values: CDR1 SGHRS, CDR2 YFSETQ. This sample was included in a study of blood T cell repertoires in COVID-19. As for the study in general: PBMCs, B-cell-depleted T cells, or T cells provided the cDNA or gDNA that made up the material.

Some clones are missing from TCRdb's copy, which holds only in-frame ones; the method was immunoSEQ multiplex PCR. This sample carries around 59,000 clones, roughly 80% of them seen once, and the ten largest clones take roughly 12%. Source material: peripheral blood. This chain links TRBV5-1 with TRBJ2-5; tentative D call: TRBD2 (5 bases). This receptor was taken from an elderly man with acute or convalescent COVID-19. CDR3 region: CASSGGRTETQYF. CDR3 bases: TGCGCCAGCAGCGGTGGGAGAACGGAGACCCAGTACTTC.